These T cell receptor beta chains were read from a single sample in a study of technical replicates of blood from several donors. Profiling relied on immunoSEQ multiplex PCR, and the TCRdb table lists in-frame clones only, not all of them. In the table there are under 85,000 clones, around 86% of which are singletons. Sample: PBMCs. The receptor source for this set is a human donor in good health. Some clones in this sample may be carry-over from other donors' samples. The CDR3 runs from the conserved cysteine through the conserved F or W. Fields, in order: J gene, V gene, D gene, clone size, CDR3 DNA, CDR3 protein. D genes are given only for firm matches. The size field is filled for only some rows; it gives once, few, many or a size class.

>TRBJ2-1|TRBV11-2|-|-
TGTGCCAGCAGCCCTCGGGTCGGGGGTAGCTCCTACAATGAGCAGTTCTTC
CASSPRVGGSSYNEQFF
>TRBJ1-2|TRBV9|-|-
TGTGCCAGCAGCGCCACCGGGGGGAACTATGGCTACACCTTC
CASSATGGNYGYTF
>TRBJ2-7|TRBV6-5|TRBD1|-
TGTGCCAGCAGTCGGGACAGGGGTTACGAGCAGTACTTC
CASSRDRGYEQYF
>TRBJ2-5|TRBV6-5|-|-
TGTGCCAGCAGTTATTCTGGCCCGAAAGAGACCCAGTACTTC
CASSYSGPKETQYF
>TRBJ2-1|TRBV5-1|-|-
TGCGCCAGCAGCTTGGGCGGGGGCGGCTACAATGAGCAGTTCTTC
CASSLGGGGYNEQFF
>TRBJ1-2|TRBV29-1|TRBD1|-
TGCAGCGTTGAAGGCAGGGGGCACGGTTATGGCTATGGCTACACCTTC
CSVEGRGHGYGYGYTF
>TRBJ2-7|TRBV30|-|-
TGTGCCTGGAGTGACAGGGCTCGCTCCTACGAGCAGTACTTC
CAWSDRARSYEQYF
>TRBJ2-5|TRBV5-1|TRBD1|-
TGCGCCAGCAGCACACAGGGGCGCGAGACCCAGTACTTC
CASSTQGRETQYF
>TRBJ2-7|TRBV7-8|TRBD1|once
TGTGCCAGCAGCTTAAGTTTTGTCAGGGGGTCTTGGGAGCAGTACTTC
CASSLSFVRGSWEQYF
>TRBJ1-5|TRBV5-1|-|-
TGCGCCAGCAGCTTGGACGGGGATCGCAATCAGCCCCAGCATTTT
CASSLDGDRNQPQHF
>TRBJ2-3|TRBV2|TRBD1|-
TGTGCCAGCAGTCGGGACAGGAGCGATACGCAGTATTTT
CASSRDRSDTQYF
>TRBJ2-2|TRBV30|TRBD1|few
TGTGCCTGGGCCCCGACCAGGGGGCTCATGGGGGAGCTGTTTTTT
CAWAPTRGLMGELFF
>TRBJ1-2|TRBV18|TRBD1|once
TGTGCCAGCTCACTCGGACAGGTTGATGGCTACACCTTC
CASSLGQVDGYTF
>TRBJ2-1|TRBV5-1|TRBD2|-
TGCGCCAGCAGAAGAATAGCGGGGGACAATGAGCAGTTCTTC
CASRRIAGDNEQFF
>TRBJ2-5|TRBV4-1|TRBD2|-
TGCGCCAGCAGCCAAGTGGCTAGCGGGAGGGAGACCCAGTACTTC
CASSQVASGRETQYF
>TRBJ2-1|TRBV27|TRBD1|-
TGTGCCAGCAGTTTATGGGGGACAGCTTACAATGAGCAGTTCTTC
CASSLWGTAYNEQFF
>TRBJ2-6|TRBV7-3|-|-
TGTGCCAGCAGCTTAAGGCACTCTGGGGCCAACGTCCTGACTTTC
CASSLRHSGANVLTF